The clone carrying this T cell receptor beta chain has ten or more counts. Its antigen is not known. Each donor's blood draw was around 10 milliliters of peripheral blood. The record originates from a study of blood T cells in healthy people across ages. Study summary: Per every two T cells, about one barcoded beta molecule was captured by template switching.

V was clipped by 7 bases and J by 4 bases, with 20 bases between them. The germline gives CDR1 LGHNT, CDR2 FRNRAP. This CDR3 has 16 amino acids. General study results and limits: Estimates based on one million T cells were treated as lower bounds. CMV infection status of these donors was not known.

The second PCR ran roughly 6 to 11 cycles with a sample-barcoded 5' primer and J-beta primers. Each CDR3 protein is one row after TCRdb ran MiXCR on the 5' RACE reads. The sample includes hundreds of thousands of distinct CDR3 sequences, roughly 32% of them seen just once. The sequenced sample was blood. The rearrangement links TRBV12-5 to TRBJ2-1; perhaps TRBD2 as D (6 bases). The sequence was collected from a woman older than 75 in good health. CDR3 region: CASDPGLGGQYNEQFF. The CDR3 DNA follows: TGTGCTAGTGATCCCGGGCTGGGGGGTCAGTACAATGAGCAGTTCTTC. Full variable domain (missing parts from reference TRBV12-5 and TRBJ2-1): DARVTQTPRHKVTEMGQEVTMRCQPILGHNTVFWYRQTMMQGLELLAYFRNRAPLDDSGMPKDRFSAEMPDATLATLKIQPSEPRDSAVYFCASDPGLGGQYNEQFFGPGTRLTVL.